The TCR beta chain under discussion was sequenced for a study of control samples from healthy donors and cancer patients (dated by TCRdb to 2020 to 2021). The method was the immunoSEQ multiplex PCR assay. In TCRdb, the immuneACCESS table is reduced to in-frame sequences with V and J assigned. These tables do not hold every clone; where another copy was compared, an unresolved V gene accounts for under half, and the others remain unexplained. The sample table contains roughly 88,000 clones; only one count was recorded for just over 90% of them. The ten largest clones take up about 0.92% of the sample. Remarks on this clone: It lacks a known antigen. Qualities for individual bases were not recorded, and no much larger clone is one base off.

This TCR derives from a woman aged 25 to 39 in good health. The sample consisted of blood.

In nucleotides, the sequence is TGTGCCAGCTCACCGCGACAGGGTCTTGAAGCTTTCTTT. Protein translation: CASSPRQGLEAFF. The sequence joins TRBV18 to TRBJ1-1; TRBD1 agrees with 7 junctional bases. V ends up 3 bases short and J 7 bases short, with an unmatched junction base count of 5. CDR1 KGHSH and CDR2 LQKENI were looked up in the germline V gene. The cysteine opens and the phenylalanine closes a CDR3 of 13 amino acids. This entry keeps only the CDR3 DNA: 39 bases, framed from base 1.